This T cell receptor beta chain was sequenced in a study of vaccination effects on CD4 cells after COVID-19. Trimming took off 5 bases at V and 8 bases at J, with 13 bases between the two ends. Germline CDR1 SGHRS, CDR2 YFSETQ. The CDR3 contains 13 residues. Study-wide results and caveats: In healthy vaccinees, only 1 of 255 vaccine-induced clones cross-reacted with common cold coronaviruses.

Sequencing was preceded by expansion of antigen-specific CD4+ T cells with viral peptide pools in the ViraFEST assay. It was after around 10 days of culture that CD4+ T cells were isolated. All study participants received two doses of BNT162b2 or mRNA-1273 vaccine. Cultures received IL-2 medium that replaced half the medium on days 3 and 7. This table comes from immunoSEQ multiplex PCR, and its TCRdb copy is limited to in-frame clones, with some not included. The sample yields roughly 16,000 clones, around 76% seen once. A remark on this clone: The target antigen is unknown.

This sequence originates from a human donor who received a COVID-19 vaccine. The chain has TRBV5-1 and TRBJ1-4; the D gene is possibly TRBD1 (5 bases). The sample consisted of CD4+ T cells from PBMCs cultured with HCoV-NL63 spike peptides, taken after COVID-19 vaccination. In DNA, the CDR3 is TGCGCCAGCAGTCTTGGGACGGGGGAAAAACTGTTTTTT. As protein: CASSLGTGEKLFF.